The rows below give T cell receptor beta chains drawn from one sample of a study of siplizumab effects on memory and regulatory T cells. Using immunoSEQ multiplex PCR, the repertoire was profiled, and TCRdb retains in-frame clones only, with some absent. The sample contains approximately 92,000 clones, roughly 94% of which appear only once. Material: non-Treg CD4+ T cells sorted from blood. Receptors originate from a human donor in good health. The CDR3 runs from the conserved cysteine through the conserved F or W. The order of the fields is V gene, clone size, D gene, J gene, CDR3 DNA, CDR3 protein. A D gene is named only where the DNA matches it firmly. The size entry is marked missing in some rows and otherwise reads once, few, many or a size class.

v_gene: TRBV6-1; abundance: -; d_gene: -; j_gene: TRBJ2-7; CDR3nt: TGTGCCAGCACTCTAATTAGCCGGGGCCCCTACGAGCAGTACTTC; CDR3aa: CASTLISRGPYEQYF
v_gene: TRBV20-1; abundance: -; d_gene: -; j_gene: TRBJ2-5; CDR3nt: TGCAGTGCCCTCAAGGAGACCCAGTACTTC; CDR3aa: CSALKETQYF
v_gene: TRBV18; abundance: -; d_gene: -; j_gene: TRBJ1-1; CDR3nt: TGTGCCAGCAACCCGGGGTACGGGAACACTGAAGCTTTCTTT; CDR3aa: CASNPGYGNTEAFF
v_gene: TRBV5-1; abundance: -; d_gene: -; j_gene: TRBJ1-4; CDR3nt: TGCGCCAGCAGCTTGGACCCGAGGGCAAGCGACCGAAGAGAAAAACTGTTTTTT; CDR3aa: CASSLDPRASDRREKLFF
v_gene: TRBV5-5; abundance: -; d_gene: TRBD1; j_gene: TRBJ1-5; CDR3nt: TGTGCCAGCAGCCACAACGTTGAGGGGGCTAAAGGCAATCAGCCCCAGCATTTT; CDR3aa: CASSHNVEGAKGNQPQHF
v_gene: TRBV5-8; abundance: -; d_gene: -; j_gene: TRBJ1-6; CDR3nt: TGTGCCAGCAGTTGGAGGGTCCTCCACTTT; CDR3aa: CASSWRVLHF
v_gene: TRBV15; abundance: -; d_gene: -; j_gene: TRBJ1-4; CDR3nt: TGTGCCACCAGCAAAGCCGGCCTTAATGAAAAACTGTTTTTT; CDR3aa: CATSKAGLNEKLFF
v_gene: TRBV21-1; abundance: once; d_gene: -; j_gene: TRBJ1-1; CDR3nt: TGTGCCAGCACCAAGACAGGAGAAGCTTTCTTT; CDR3aa: CASTKTGEAFF
v_gene: TRBV30; abundance: -; d_gene: -; j_gene: TRBJ1-4; CDR3nt: TGTGCCTGGGGGCCGGGACCCTCTAATGAAAAACTGTTTTTT; CDR3aa: CAWGPGPSNEKLFF
v_gene: TRBV14; abundance: once; d_gene: -; j_gene: TRBJ1-1; CDR3nt: TGTGCCAGCAGCCTCTGGCAGACTAACACTGAAGCTTTCTTT; CDR3aa: CASSLWQTNTEAFF
v_gene: TRBV19; abundance: few; d_gene: TRBD2; j_gene: TRBJ2-5; CDR3nt: TGTGCCAGCGCCAGCGGGAGGGCAGGGGAGACCCAGTACTTC; CDR3aa: CASASGRAGETQYF
v_gene: TRBV27; abundance: -; d_gene: -; j_gene: TRBJ1-2; CDR3nt: TGTGCCAGCAGTTACCGCTCAGGGGCCGATGGCTACACCTTC; CDR3aa: CASSYRSGADGYTF
v_gene: TRBV14; abundance: -; d_gene: -; j_gene: TRBJ1-2; CDR3nt: TGTGCCAGCAGCGCCCATAACTATGGCTACACCTTC; CDR3aa: CASSAHNYGYTF
v_gene: TRBV19; abundance: once; d_gene: -; j_gene: TRBJ2-5; CDR3nt: TGTGCCAGTAGTCTTAGCGGACAAGAGACCCAGTACTTC; CDR3aa: CASSLSGQETQYF
v_gene: TRBV6-5; abundance: -; d_gene: -; j_gene: TRBJ2-2; CDR3nt: TGTGCCAGCAGTTACCCAGGACCGACCGGGGAGCTGTTTTTT; CDR3aa: CASSYPGPTGELFF
v_gene: TRBV29-1; abundance: -; d_gene: -; j_gene: TRBJ1-1; CDR3nt: TGCAGCGTCGTACAGACTTCCACTGAAGCTTTCTTT; CDR3aa: CSVVQTSTEAFF
v_gene: TRBV13; abundance: -; d_gene: -; j_gene: TRBJ1-1; CDR3nt: TGTGCCAGCAGCTTAGGAGGAGTGAAGTCGGGTCCTTTCTTT; CDR3aa: CASSLGGVKSGPFF
v_gene: TRBV30; abundance: few; d_gene: -; j_gene: TRBJ1-5; CDR3nt: TGTGCCTGGAGTGTAGGGGCCAGCAATCAGCCCCAGCATTTT; CDR3aa: CAWSVGASNQPQHF
v_gene: TRBV28; abundance: -; d_gene: -; j_gene: TRBJ2-7; CDR3nt: TGTGCCAGCTCTACCCAGGGGCGGCCCTACGAGCAGTACTTC; CDR3aa: CASSTQGRPYEQYF
v_gene: TRBV27; abundance: -; d_gene: -; j_gene: TRBJ1-6; CDR3nt: TGTGCCAGCAGTTTATACAGGAGAGGAAATTCACCCCTCCACTTT; CDR3aa: CASSLYRRGNSPLHF
v_gene: TRBV18; abundance: -; d_gene: -; j_gene: TRBJ2-7; CDR3nt: TGTGCCAGCTCACCGCTCGCGGCCTACGAGCAGTACTTC; CDR3aa: CASSPLAAYEQYF
v_gene: TRBV28; abundance: -; d_gene: -; j_gene: TRBJ1-3; CDR3nt: TGTGCCAGCAGCCTCGGCGTATCAGCAAGGCCCGGAAACACCATATATTTT; CDR3aa: CASSLGVSARPGNTIYF
v_gene: TRBV6-1; abundance: -; d_gene: -; j_gene: TRBJ2-7; CDR3nt: TGTGCCAGCAGTGACCGCCGGGGGCCCTACGAGCAGTACTTC; CDR3aa: CASSDRRGPYEQYF
v_gene: TRBV25-1; abundance: -; d_gene: TRBD2; j_gene: TRBJ2-1; CDR3nt: TGTGCCAGCAGTGAAGTACTAGCGCGTTCGTCCTACAATGAGCAGTTCTTC; CDR3aa: CASSEVLARSSYNEQFF
v_gene: TRBV18; abundance: -; d_gene: -; j_gene: TRBJ1-1; CDR3nt: TGTGCCAGCTCACCGGGGAAGAACACTGAAGCTTTCTTT; CDR3aa: CASSPGKNTEAFF
v_gene: TRBV9; abundance: -; d_gene: -; j_gene: TRBJ2-6; CDR3nt: TGTGCCAGCAGCGCGCTCGGGGGATCCTCTGGGGCCAACGTCCTGACTTTC; CDR3aa: CASSALGGSSGANVLTF
v_gene: TRBV5-1; abundance: -; d_gene: TRBD2; j_gene: TRBJ2-2; CDR3nt: TGCGCCAGCAGCTTGGAGGGAGGGACCGGGGAGCTGTTTTTT; CDR3aa: CASSLEGGTGELFF
v_gene: TRBV5-1; abundance: -; d_gene: TRBD2; j_gene: TRBJ2-2; CDR3nt: TGCGCCAGCAGCTTATTTGTAAGCGGGAGCTTTACCGGGGAGCTGTTTTTT; CDR3aa: CASSLFVSGSFTGELFF
v_gene: TRBV9; abundance: -; d_gene: -; j_gene: TRBJ1-5; CDR3nt: TGTGCCAGCAGCATGGGACCCAAGGACCAGCCCCAGCATTTT; CDR3aa: CASSMGPKDQPQHF
v_gene: TRBV4-1; abundance: -; d_gene: -; j_gene: TRBJ2-1; CDR3nt: TGCGCCAGCAGCCAAGGTAGTCAGGGTTACAATGAGCAGTTCTTC; CDR3aa: CASSQGSQGYNEQFF
v_gene: TRBV13; abundance: once; d_gene: -; j_gene: TRBJ1-1; CDR3nt: TGTGCCAGCAGCTTAGGCATTTGGGGGACCGGGGACACTGAAGCTTTCTTT; CDR3aa: CASSLGIWGTGDTEAFF
v_gene: TRBV29-1; abundance: -; d_gene: TRBD1; j_gene: TRBJ2-2; CDR3nt: TGCAGCGCCGCCGGGACAGGGGCGACCGGGGAGCTGTTTTTT; CDR3aa: CSAAGTGATGELFF
v_gene: TRBV28; abundance: -; d_gene: TRBD2; j_gene: TRBJ2-3; CDR3nt: TGTGCCAGCTTTCCCTTAGCGGGAGGGCCAGATACGCAGTATTTT; CDR3aa: CASFPLAGGPDTQYF
v_gene: TRBV30; abundance: -; d_gene: TRBD1; j_gene: TRBJ1-5; CDR3nt: TGTGCCTGGAGTCTACGATGGGGGACAGGGGGCAATCAGCCCCAGCATTTT; CDR3aa: CAWSLRWGTGGNQPQHF
v_gene: TRBV6-5; abundance: -; d_gene: TRBD1; j_gene: TRBJ2-7; CDR3nt: TGTGCCAGCAGGGGGACAGGGCGTGGGGACGAGCAGTACTTC; CDR3aa: CASRGTGRGDEQYF
v_gene: TRBV29-1; abundance: -; d_gene: TRBD1; j_gene: TRBJ1-2; CDR3nt: TGCAGCACCGAACAGGGGAGCTATGGCTACACCTTC; CDR3aa: CSTEQGSYGYTF
v_gene: TRBV11-3; abundance: -; d_gene: -; j_gene: TRBJ2-2; CDR3nt: TGTGCCAGCAGCCCCGGGCTGAGCCAAGACGACACCGGGGAGCTGTTTTTT; CDR3aa: CASSPGLSQDDTGELFF
v_gene: TRBV2; abundance: -; d_gene: -; j_gene: TRBJ2-2; CDR3nt: TGTGCCAGCAGCGTATTTGGACAGTCCACCGGGGAGCTGTTTTTT; CDR3aa: CASSVFGQSTGELFF
v_gene: TRBV29-1; abundance: -; d_gene: -; j_gene: TRBJ2-7; CDR3nt: TGCAGCGTTGACGGCGAGTCGGGATACGAGCAGTACTTC; CDR3aa: CSVDGESGYEQYF
v_gene: TRBV5-1; abundance: -; d_gene: -; j_gene: TRBJ2-7; CDR3nt: TGCGCCAGCAGCTCCAACTCCTTAGACGGCTACGAGCAGTACTTC; CDR3aa: CASSSNSLDGYEQYF